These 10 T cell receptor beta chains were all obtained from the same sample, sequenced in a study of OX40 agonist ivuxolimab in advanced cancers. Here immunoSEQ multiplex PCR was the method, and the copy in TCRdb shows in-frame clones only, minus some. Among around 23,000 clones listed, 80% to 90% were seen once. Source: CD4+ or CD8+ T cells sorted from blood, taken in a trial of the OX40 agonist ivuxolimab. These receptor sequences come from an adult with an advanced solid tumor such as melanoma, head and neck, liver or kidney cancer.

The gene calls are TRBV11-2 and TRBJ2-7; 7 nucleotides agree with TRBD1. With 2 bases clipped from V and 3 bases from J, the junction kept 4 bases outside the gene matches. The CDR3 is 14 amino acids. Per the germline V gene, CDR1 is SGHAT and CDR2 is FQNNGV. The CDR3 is CASSLRQGNYEQYF. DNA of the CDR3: TGTGCCAGCAGCTTACGACAGGGAAACTACGAGCAGTACTTC.

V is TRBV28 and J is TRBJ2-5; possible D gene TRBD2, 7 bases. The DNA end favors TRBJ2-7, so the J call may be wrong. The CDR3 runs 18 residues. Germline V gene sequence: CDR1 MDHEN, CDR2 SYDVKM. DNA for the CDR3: TGTGCCAGCAGTTTATTGGGGGCCCTCGGCGGGGGCACCTACGAGCAGTACTTC. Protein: CASSLLGALGGGTYEQYF.

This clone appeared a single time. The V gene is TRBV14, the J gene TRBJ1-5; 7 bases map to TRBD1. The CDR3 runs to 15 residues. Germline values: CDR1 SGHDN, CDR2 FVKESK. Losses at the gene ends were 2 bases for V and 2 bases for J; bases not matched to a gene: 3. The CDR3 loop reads CASSQQGERNQPQHF. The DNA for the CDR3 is TGTGCCAGCAGCCAACAGGGGGAGCGCAATCAGCCCCAGCATTTT.

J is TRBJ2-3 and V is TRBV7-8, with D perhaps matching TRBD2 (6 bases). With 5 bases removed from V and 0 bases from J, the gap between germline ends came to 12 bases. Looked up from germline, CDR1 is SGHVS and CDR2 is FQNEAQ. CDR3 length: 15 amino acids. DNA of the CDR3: TGTGCCAGCAGCCCACCGGGGAGGAGCACAGATACGCAGTATTTT. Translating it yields CASSPPGRSTDTQYF.

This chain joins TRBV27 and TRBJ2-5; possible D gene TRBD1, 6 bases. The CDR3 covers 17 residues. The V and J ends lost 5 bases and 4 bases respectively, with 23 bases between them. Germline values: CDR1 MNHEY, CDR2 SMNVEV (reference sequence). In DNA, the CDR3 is TGTGCCAGCAGTCGAGGACCGGTGGGGACACCTACAGAGACCCAGTACTTC. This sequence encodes CASSRGPVGTPTETQYF.

CDR3 sequence reads: CASSVVGTAPYNEQFF. CDR3 in DNA: TGTGCCAGCAGCGTAGTTGGGACTGCCCCCTACAATGAGCAGTTCTTC. The rearrangement links TRBV9 to TRBJ2-1; possible D gene TRBD2, 6 bases. The ends were cut back, 0 bases at V and 2 bases at J, with 12 bases in the middle. The CDR3 consists of 16 residues. The V gene's germline CDR1 is SGDLS and CDR2 YYNGEE.

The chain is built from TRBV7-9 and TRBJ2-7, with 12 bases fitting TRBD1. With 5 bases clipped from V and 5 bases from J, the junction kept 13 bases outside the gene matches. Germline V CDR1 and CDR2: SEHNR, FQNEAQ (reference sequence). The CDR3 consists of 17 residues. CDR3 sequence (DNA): TGTGCCAGCAGCAGAGGGACAGGGGGCCCTCTGTACGACGAGCAGTACTTC. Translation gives CASSRGTGGPLYDEQYF.

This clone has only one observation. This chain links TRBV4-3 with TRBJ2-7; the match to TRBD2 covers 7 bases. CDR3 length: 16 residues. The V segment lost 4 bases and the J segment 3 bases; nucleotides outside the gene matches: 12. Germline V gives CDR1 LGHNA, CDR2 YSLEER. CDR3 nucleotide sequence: TGCGCCAGCAGCCTGAAGGGGAGGGAAGGGATCTACGAGCAGTACTTC. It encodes CASSLKGREGIYEQYF.

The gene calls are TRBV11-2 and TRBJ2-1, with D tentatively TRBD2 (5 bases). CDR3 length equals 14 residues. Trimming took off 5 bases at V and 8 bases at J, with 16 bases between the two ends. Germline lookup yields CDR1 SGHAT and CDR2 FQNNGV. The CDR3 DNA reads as TGTGCCAGCAGCCCTGGACGGGATTTTTATGAGCAGTTCTTC. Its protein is CASSPGRDFYEQFF.

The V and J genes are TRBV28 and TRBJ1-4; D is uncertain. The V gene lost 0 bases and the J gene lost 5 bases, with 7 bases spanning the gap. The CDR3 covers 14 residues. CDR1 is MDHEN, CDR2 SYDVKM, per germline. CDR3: CASSLWGENEKLFF. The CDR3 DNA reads TGTGCCAGCAGTTTATGGGGAGAGAATGAAAAACTGTTTTTT.